These 21 T cell receptor beta chains originate from one sample sequenced in a study of cytomegalovirus exposure and HLA in healthy donors. Use of 60 Vbeta and 13 Jbeta primers characterized the PCR. Sequenced by immunoSEQ multiplex PCR; TCRdb stores in-frame clones only, minus some. Of about 160,000 clones in the sample, approximately 83% were seen once. The material sequenced was PBMCs. Every receptor here comes from a boy younger than 10 in good health and CMV-seronegative.

This clone came up once. This chain joins TRBV5-1 and TRBJ2-7; weak D call: TRBD2 (6 bases). The germline V gene has CDR1 SGHRS and CDR2 YFSETQ. V was clipped by 4 bases and J by 6 bases, with 26 bases between them. The CDR3 runs to 17 residues. This CDR3 reads CASSPFLPGTPLCEQYF. CDR3 DNA: TGCGCCAGCAGCCCTTTCCTCCCCGGGACTCCTCTCTGCGAGCAGTACTTC.

This clone was counted once. This chain uses TRBV5-1 with TRBJ2-2, with D possibly TRBD1 on 6 matching bases. CDR1 is SGHRS, CDR2 YFSETQ, per germline. The CDR3 totals 15 residues. V gave up 3 bases and J gave up 2 bases, with 11 bases separating them. This CDR3 reads CASSWEGGNTGELFF. CDR3 DNA sequence: TGCGCCAGCAGCTGGGAAGGGGGTAACACCGGGGAGCTGTTTTTT.

This clone was seen once. The CDR3 DNA follows: TGTGCCAGTAGTTCCCCCCCTAGCGGGGGGACCGGGGAGCTGTTTTTT. Its protein is CASSSPPSGGTGELFF. This chain joins TRBV19 and TRBJ2-2; TRBD2 agrees at 11 bases. CDR1 LNHDA and CDR2 SQIVND come from the germline V gene (reference sequence). With 5 bases clipped from V and 5 bases from J, the junction kept 7 bases outside the gene matches. The CDR3 has 16 residues.

In this sample, this clone turned up a few times. This rearrangement joins TRBV6-1 to TRBJ1-1, with D tentatively TRBD1 (6 bases). Germline assignment: CDR1 MNHNS and CDR2 SASEGT. Between the trimmed V and J ends, which lost 5 bases and 3 bases, there was a span of 16 bases. The CDR3 consists of 15 residues. The CDR3 DNA reads as TGTGCCAGCAGTCCCCGGGAGGGGGGCGACACTGAAGCTTTCTTT. Its translation: CASSPREGGDTEAFF.

V usage is TRBV4-2 and J usage is TRBJ2-2; maybe TRBD2 (6 bases). V gave up 3 bases and J gave up 7 bases, with 9 bases separating them. Germline V gene sequence: CDR1 LGHNA, CDR2 YNFKEQ. The CDR3 is 13 residues long. CDR3: CASSQEGIGELFF. CDR3 in DNA: TGTGCCAGCAGCCAGGAGGGTATCGGGGAGCTGTTTTTT.

This sequence joins TRBV14 and TRBJ1-4, with 10 bases that match TRBD1. After removal of 5 bases from V and 8 bases from J, the junction contained 5 bases not matched to a gene. The CDR3 has 14 amino acids. Germline V CDR1 and CDR2: SGHDN, FVKESK. The CDR3 DNA reads as TGTGCCAGCAGCAGACAGGGGGCAGGGGAAAAACTGTTTTTT. Protein sequence: CASSRQGAGEKLFF.

The V gene is TRBV15, the J gene TRBJ1-3; no firm D call. The CDR3 runs 15 residues. The V gene's germline CDR1 is LNHNV and CDR2 YYDKDF (reference sequence). V was cut by 1 base and J by 0 bases, with 7 bases left in between. CDR3: CATSRGTDSGNTIYF. CDR3 in DNA: TGTGCCACCAGCAGAGGAACAGACTCTGGAAACACCATATATTTT.

The genes are TRBV7-9 and TRBJ2-7, with 9 nucleotides matching TRBD1. Unmatched junction bases numbered 2, after V lost 2 bases and J lost 3 bases. CDR3 length equals 14 residues. Per the germline V gene, CDR1 is SEHNR and CDR2 is FQNEAQ (reference sequence). The CDR3: CASSLRTGDYEQYF. The CDR3 DNA sequence: TGTGCCAGCAGCTTAAGGACAGGGGACTACGAGCAGTACTTC.

The rearrangement uses TRBV4-3 and TRBJ1-2, with TRBD1 matching over 7 bases. V dropped 2 bases and J dropped 8; count of bases not matched to a gene: 8. The CDR3 is 14 residues long. The germline V gene encodes CDR1 LGHNA and CDR2 YSLEER. The CDR3 sequence: CASSQRQGLRGYTF. In DNA, the CDR3 is TGCGCCAGCAGCCAAAGACAGGGCCTAAGGGGCTACACCTTC.

This clone was counted a few times. The chain is built from TRBV5-1 and TRBJ2-2; tentative D call: TRBD2 (5 bases). CDR1 and CDR2 (germline): SGHRS, YFSETQ. The CDR3 spans 13 residues. Trimming shortened V by 3 bases and J by 5 bases, and 8 bases separated the two germline ends. The chain's CDR3 is CASSWAGTGELFF. In DNA form, the CDR3 reads TGCGCCAGCAGCTGGGCGGGTACCGGGGAGCTGTTTTTT.

This clone has more than one count but fewer than ten. This chain links TRBV2 with TRBJ1-5; D call uncertain. Trimming removed 4 bases at V and 6 bases at J, with 7 bases between. Germline-derived CDR1 and CDR2 are SNHLY and FYNNEI. This CDR3 contains 12 residues. The CDR3 DNA reads as TGTGCCAGCAGTGCGGGTGGTCAGCCCCAGCATTTT. This encodes CASSAGGQPQHF. Full variable domain (missing parts from reference TRBV2 and TRBJ1-5): EPEVTQTPSHQVTQMGQEVILRCVPISNHLYFYWYRQILGQKVEFLVSFYNNEISEKSEIFDDQFSVERPDGSNFTLKIRSTKLEDSAMYFCASSAGGQPQHFGDGTRLSIL.

This chain connects TRBV5-6 to TRBJ2-7; D not resolved. CDR1 is SGHDT, CDR2 YYEEEE, per germline. The V end was cut by 2 bases, the J end by 0 bases, with 6 bases between. This CDR3 has 13 residues. CDR3 in DNA: TGTGCCAGCAGCTTAGACACCTCCTACGAGCAGTACGTC. This codes for CASSLDTSYEQYV.

The chain uses TRBV2 and TRBJ2-1; possible D gene TRBD2, 5 bases. Per germline, CDR1 SNHLY and CDR2 FYNNEI. This CDR3 is 13 amino acids long. V gave up 3 bases and J gave up 8 bases, with 11 bases separating them. The CDR3 DNA is TGTGCCAGCAGTGACCAACCCGGGGATGAGCAGTTCTTC. Translated, it gives CASSDQPGDEQFF.

This rearrangement joins TRBV6-6 to TRBJ1-1; TRBD1 is a possible D gene (6 bases). The CDR3 is made up of 15 amino acids. Trimming took off 7 bases at V and 1 base at J, with 16 bases between the two ends. Looked up from germline, CDR1 is MNHNY and CDR2 is SVGAGI (reference sequence). The CDR3 is CASTGRRQANTEAFF. In DNA form, the CDR3 reads TGTGCCAGCACCGGACGTCGACAGGCGAACACTGAAGCTTTCTTT.

The chain is built from TRBV6-5 and TRBJ2-5; 8 positions match TRBD1. TRBJ2-7 explains the end of the DNA better; the J call may be wrong. CDR3 size: 13 residues. Germline-derived CDR1 and CDR2 are MNHEY and SVGAGI. The CDR3 sequence: CASRTGQGLEQYF. The CDR3 DNA sequence: TGTGCCAGCAGGACCGGACAGGGTCTCGAGCAGTACTTC.

The sample holds a few counts of this clone. J is TRBJ2-7 and V is TRBV7-9; a weak D match, TRBD2 (7 bases). CDR3 size: 13 residues. The V gene lost 1 base and the J gene lost 6 bases, with 10 bases spanning the gap. The germline gives CDR1 SEHNR, CDR2 FQNEAQ (reference sequence). CDR3 amino acids: CASSLEGGSEQYF. CDR3 coding DNA: TGTGCCAGCAGCTTAGAGGGGGGGAGCGAGCAGTACTTC.

The chain has TRBV4-2 and TRBJ1-5; D is unclear. Germline assignment: CDR1 LGHNA and CDR2 YNFKEQ. The V gene lost 2 bases and the J gene lost 5 bases, with 25 bases spanning the gap. The CDR3 spans 19 residues. Here the CDR3 DNA reads TGTGCCAGCAGCCAATTACCTTCTTCTTGGGAGACCCCCTATCAGCCCCAGCATTTT. It codes for CASSQLPSSWETPYQPQHF.

In this sample, this clone turned up once. V gene TRBV6-6 combines with J gene TRBJ1-6, with D possibly being TRBD1 (6 bases). The ends were cut back, 6 bases at V and 9 bases at J, with 12 bases in the middle. The CDR3 is 13 amino acids. Germline V lookup: CDR1 MNHNY, CDR2 SVGAGI (reference sequence). In DNA form, the CDR3 reads TGTGCCAGCAGGGATGACAGGTTTTCACCCCTCCACTTT. It encodes CASRDDRFSPLHF.

The gene calls are TRBV28 and TRBJ1-2, with 7 nucleotides matching TRBD1. V was pared by 4 bases and J by 6 bases, with 11 bases of the junction left unmatched. Germline V gene lookup returns CDR1 MDHEN and CDR2 SYDVKM. This CDR3 contains 15 residues. The DNA of the CDR3 is TGTGCCAGCAGTTCCGGACAGGCGTTATTTCATGGCTACACCTTC. It translates to CASSSGQALFHGYTF.

The V call is TRBV6-5, the J call TRBJ2-1; the D gene is possibly TRBD1 (7 bases). CDR1 and CDR2 (germline): MNHEY, SVGAGI. The CDR3 sequence is 16 residues long. V was shortened by 4 bases and J by 5 bases, with 18 bases between the two germline ends. The CDR3 sequence: CASSFLSGRGDNEQFF. The CDR3 DNA is TGTGCCAGCAGTTTCCTCTCGGGCAGGGGGGACAATGAGCAGTTCTTC.

V and J are TRBV19 and TRBJ2-1; TRBD1 might be the D (6 bases). V lost 3 bases to trimming and J lost 6 bases, with 12 bases between them. Per germline, CDR1 LNHDA and CDR2 SQIVND (reference sequence). The CDR3 spans 14 residues. The CDR3 DNA reads TGTGCCAGTAGTATTGGGACACCCTCCAATGAGCAGTTCTTC. Amino acid sequence: CASSIGTPSNEQFF.